This TCR beta chain was sequenced during a study of cytomegalovirus exposure and HLA in healthy donors. Study results and caveats: Reports indicate that TCR beta sequences accurately predicted the HLA-A and HLA-B alleles of most subjects.

The PCR used 60 Vbeta and 13 Jbeta primers. TCRdb's table, derived via immunoSEQ multiplex PCR, lists solely in-frame clones and lacks some. Among over 150,000 clones, about 77% were seen once, and the ten largest hold about 4.8%. A word on this clone: Its specificity is not known.

The V gene lost 5 bases and the J gene lost 6 bases, with 10 bases spanning the gap. The germline V gene has CDR1 SGHTA and CDR2 FQGTGA. This CDR3 is 13 amino acids long. Everyone who donated was a healthy bone marrow donor. The sample was PBMCs. V and J are TRBV7-3 and TRBJ2-2; possible D gene TRBD2, 6 bases. The source of this sequence is a man aged 25-45 years in good health and CMV-seropositive. In nucleotides, the CDR3 is TGTGCCAGCAGCCCACTAGCTCCCGGGGAGCTGTTTTTT. The encoded protein is CASSPLAPGELFF. The whole variable domain, remainder taken from reference TRBV7-3 and TRBJ2-2, is GAGVSQTPSNKVTEKGKYVELRCDPISGHTALYWYRQSLGQGPEFLIYFQGTGAADDSGLPNDRFFAVRPEGSVSTLKIQRTERGDSAVYLCASSPLAPGELFFGEGSRLTVL.